The TCR beta chain under discussion was sequenced for a study of T-cell memory formation after mild COVID-19. For the study at large: TCR clusters mostly belonged to single donors.

This clonotype was picked up a small number of times. What it binds is unknown. Study-level findings and limits: The study detected some responding clones in pre-infection memory, suggesting cross-reactive memory joined.

5'RACE primed at constant segments yielded TCR alpha and TCR beta cDNA libraries bearing sample barcodes and UMIs. TCRdb itself ran the 5' RACE reads through MiXCR, one entry per CDR3 protein. Among roughly 620,000 distinct CDR3 sequences listed, more than 15% were seen once. There are 16 residues in the CDR3. The germline V gene encodes CDR1 SGHRS and CDR2 YFSETQ. Trimming removed 0 bases from V and 5 bases from J, with 17 bases in between. The clonotype originates from an adult woman who had mild COVID-19 (a few samples of this study predate the infection). Cell type and time point are not known. The sequencing sample was made of PBMCs or a T cell subset sorted from them (not recorded which). The chain has TRBV5-1 and TRBJ2-5; tentative D call: TRBD1 (5 bases). The CDR3 is CASSLELYRSGETQYF. CDR3 nucleotides: TGCGCCAGCAGCTTGGAACTCTACAGGTCCGGGGAGACCCAGTACTTC.